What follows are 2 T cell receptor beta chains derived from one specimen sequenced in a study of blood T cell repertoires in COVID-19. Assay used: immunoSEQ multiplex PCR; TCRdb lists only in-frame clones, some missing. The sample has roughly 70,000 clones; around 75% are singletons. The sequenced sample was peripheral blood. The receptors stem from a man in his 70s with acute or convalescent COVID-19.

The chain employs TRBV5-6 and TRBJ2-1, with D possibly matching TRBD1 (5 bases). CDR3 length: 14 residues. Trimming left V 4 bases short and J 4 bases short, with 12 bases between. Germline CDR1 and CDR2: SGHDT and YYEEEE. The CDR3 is CASSMTDRYNEQFF. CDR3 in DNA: TGTGCCAGCAGCATGACAGACAGATACAATGAGCAGTTCTTC.

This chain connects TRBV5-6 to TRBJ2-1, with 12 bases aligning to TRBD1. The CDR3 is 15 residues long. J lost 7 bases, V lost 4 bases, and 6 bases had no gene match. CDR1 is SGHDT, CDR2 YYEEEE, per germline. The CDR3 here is CASSPGTGGYNEQFF. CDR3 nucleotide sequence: TGTGCCAGCAGCCCCGGGACAGGGGGCTATAATGAGCAGTTCTTC.